The 23 T cell receptor beta chains presented below share a single source sample, sequenced in a study of OX40 agonist ivuxolimab in advanced cancers. Assay used: immunoSEQ multiplex PCR; TCRdb lists only in-frame clones, some missing. The sample lists around 23,000 clones, about 76% occurring once. The sample was CD4+ or CD8+ T cells sorted from blood, taken in a trial of the OX40 agonist ivuxolimab. These receptors were collected from an adult with an advanced solid tumor such as melanoma, head and neck, liver or kidney cancer.

DNA of the CDR3: TGTGCCAGCAGCTTCGTCCCCCTAGCGGGGGGGGGAAAGACCCAGTACTTC. It translates to CASSFVPLAGGGKTQYF. The rearrangement uses TRBV11-1 and TRBJ2-5, with 12 bases that match TRBD2. This CDR3 region has 17 residues. V was clipped by 3 bases and J by 6 bases; unmatched bases: 11. Germline V gene sequence: CDR1 SGHAT, CDR2 FQDESV (reference sequence). Complete variable domain (other parts from reference TRBV11-1 and TRBJ2-5): EAEVAQSPRYKITEKSQAVAFWCDPISGHATLYWYRQILGQGPELLVQFQDESVVDDSQLPKDRFSAERLKGVDSTLKIQPAELGDSAMYLCASSFVPLAGGGKTQYFGPGTRLLVL.

This clone was detected only once. This rearrangement joins TRBV5-5 to TRBJ2-1, with D hard to call. The CDR3 length is 14 residues. Germline V lookup: CDR1 SGHKS, CDR2 YYEKEE (reference sequence). Trimming pared 0 bases from V and 7 bases from J, leaving 11 bases between. DNA of the CDR3: TGTGCCAGCAGCTTGGCAGGTTCCCAAAATGAGCAGTTCTTC. It specifies CASSLAGSQNEQFF.

The chain couples TRBV11-2 to TRBJ2-7; 7 bases are shared with TRBD1. The CDR3 extends over 14 amino acids. The V and J ends lost 1 base and 2 bases, in that order; junction bases with no gene match: 2. Germline lookup yields CDR1 SGHAT and CDR2 FQNNGV. CDR3 nucleotide sequence: TGTGCCAGCAGCTTAGCGACAGGGCCCTACGAGCAGTACTTC. The encoded protein is CASSLATGPYEQYF.

The V gene is TRBV18, the J gene TRBJ2-5; D is uncertain. The DNA end is more similar to TRBJ2-7, so the J call may be wrong. Germline loops: CDR1 KGHSH, CDR2 LQKENI. The CDR3 is made up of 13 amino acids. CDR3 bases: TGTGCCAGCTCACCACAGTCCTCCTACGAGCAGTACTTC. Translating gives CASSPQSSYEQYF.

In nucleotides, the CDR3 is TGTGCCAGCAGACAACAGGGAAATGAGCAGTTCTTC. Translating gives CASRQQGNEQFF. The chain joins TRBV27 to TRBJ2-1; D is perhaps TRBD1 (6 bases). The CDR3 length is 12 residues. The germline V gene encodes CDR1 MNHEY and CDR2 SMNVEV (reference sequence). Trimming pared 6 bases from V and 7 bases from J, leaving 10 bases between.

The chain carries TRBV6-1 and TRBJ1-3; D may be TRBD1 (6 bases). CDR1 is MNHNS, CDR2 SASEGT, per germline. The CDR3 is made up of 15 amino acids. Trimming cost V 11 bases and J 0 bases, with 17 bases left between them. Here the CDR3 reads CAEDNRASSGNTIYF. The CDR3 region has the DNA TGTGCCGAAGACAACAGGGCCTCCTCTGGAAACACCATATATTTT.

V gene TRBV14 combines with J gene TRBJ1-1; D is unclear. The CDR3 loop spans 15 amino acids. The germline CDR1 and CDR2 sequences are SGHDN and FVKESK. Deletions cut 0 bases from V and 1 base from J, with 9 bases between. The CDR3 region is CASSQDWYSNTEAFF. DNA for the CDR3: TGTGCCAGCAGCCAAGATTGGTACTCGAACACTGAAGCTTTCTTT.

V usage is TRBV29-1 and J usage is TRBJ2-7; 7 bases line up with TRBD1. Unmatched junction bases numbered 10, after V lost 4 bases and J lost 1 base. The germline V gene encodes CDR1 SQVTM and CDR2 ANQGSEA. The CDR3 covers 15 residues. DNA for the CDR3: TGCAGCGTTGGAGGCCGGGACAGATCTTCCTACGAGCAGTACTTC. This codes for CSVGGRDRSSYEQYF.

This chain joins TRBV28 and TRBJ2-7; 9 bases fit TRBD1. V lost 8 bases to trimming and J lost 4 bases; unmatched junction nucleotides: 9. The CDR3 spans 14 residues. Germline V gene sequence: CDR1 MDHEN, CDR2 SYDVKM. The chain's CDR3 is CASDPGTGYYEQYF. CDR3 DNA: TGTGCCAGCGATCCCGGGACAGGGTATTACGAGCAGTACTTC.

The V and J genes are TRBV18 and TRBJ2-5; possibly TRBD1 for D (5 bases). The J call may be faulty, since TRBJ2-7 better matches the DNA end. The CDR3 sequence is 15 residues long. Germline loops: CDR1 KGHSH, CDR2 LQKENI. This CDR3 is CASSLSWGPSYEQYF. The CDR3 DNA sequence: TGTGCCAGCTCGCTTTCTTGGGGCCCCTCCTACGAGCAGTACTTC.

This chain links TRBV4-2 with TRBJ2-2; 16 nucleotides line up with TRBD2. Looked up from germline, CDR1 is LGHNA and CDR2 is YNFKEQ. V lost 7 bases to trimming and J lost 3 bases; unmatched junction nucleotides: 5. The CDR3 has 17 residues. This CDR3 is CASTGLAGGPDTGELFF. The CDR3 DNA sequence: TGTGCCAGCACGGGACTAGCGGGAGGGCCTGACACCGGGGAGCTGTTTTTT.

The DNA of the CDR3 is TGTGCCAGCAGTTACTCGCGTACAGGGAACTATGGCTACACCTTC. This encodes CASSYSRTGNYGYTF. The rearrangement uses TRBV6-6 and TRBJ1-2; perhaps TRBD1 as D (6 bases). Germline CDR1 is MNHNY and CDR2 is SVGAGI (reference sequence). The V and J ends lost 0 bases and 2 bases respectively, with 10 bases between them. The CDR3 extends over 15 amino acids.

This clone was detected only once. V usage is TRBV28 and J usage is TRBJ2-7; 7 nucleotides agree with TRBD2. The CDR3 loop spans 15 amino acids. Germline CDR1 MDHEN, CDR2 SYDVKM. V shed 8 bases, J shed 4 bases, and the junction held 14 bases outside the gene matches. The CDR3 here is CASAGVLDTGYEQYF. As DNA, the CDR3 is TGTGCCAGCGCGGGGGTACTGGACACGGGTTACGAGCAGTACTTC.

This chain joins TRBV29-1 and TRBJ1-2; D gene ambiguous. Trimming stripped 4 bases from V and 5 bases from J, with 17 bases between. Per the germline V gene, CDR1 is SQVTM and CDR2 is ANQGSEA. The length of the CDR3 is 14 residues. The CDR3 sequence is CSVVLVGNRYGYTF. CDR3 coding DNA: TGCAGCGTTGTTTTGGTGGGGAACAGATATGGCTACACCTTC.

This CDR3 is CASSFFNTEAFF. The CDR3 coding sequence is TGTGCCAGCAGCTTTTTCAACACTGAAGCTTTCTTT. The rearrangement joins TRBV7-2 to TRBJ1-1, with unresolved D. Trimming took 3 bases from V and 2 from J, leaving 4 bases between them. The germline gives CDR1 SGHTA, CDR2 FQGNSA. This CDR3 spans 12 amino acids.

This clone was observed a handful of times. The CDR3 nucleotides are TGTGCCAGCAGCTCAGACAGCCTCGAGCAGTACTTC. Protein sequence: CASSSDSLEQYF. The V gene is TRBV7-9, the J gene TRBJ2-7, with D perhaps TRBD1 (5 bases). The CDR3 length is 12 residues. V lost 4 bases and J 6 bases, leaving 10 bases between the germline ends. The germline V gene encodes CDR1 SEHNR and CDR2 FQNEAQ (reference sequence).

The genes are TRBV7-9 and TRBJ2-3; 8 bases are shared with TRBD1. V trimming: 4 bases; J trimming: 3 bases; junction bases outside the gene matches: 6. Germline CDR1 is SEHNR and CDR2 is FQNEAQ (reference sequence). CDR3 size: 15 residues. Here the CDR3 reads CASSWTGKGTDTQYF. In DNA, the CDR3 is TGTGCCAGCAGCTGGACAGGGAAAGGAACAGATACGCAGTATTTT.

The V call is TRBV5-4, the J call TRBJ1-2; 7 bases line up with TRBD1. The germline V gene encodes CDR1 SGHNT and CDR2 YYREEE (reference sequence). J was trimmed by 3 bases and V by 0 bases; bases with no gene match: 5. This CDR3 spans 15 amino acids. CDR3 amino acids: CASSLARGNDYGYTF. CDR3 sequence (DNA): TGTGCCAGCAGCTTGGCCAGGGGGAACGACTATGGCTACACCTTC.

V gene TRBV9 combines with J gene TRBJ2-2; TRBD2 matches 10 bases. Germline V gives CDR1 SGDLS, CDR2 YYNGEE. The junction had 1 base not matched to a gene; V was cut back by 0 bases and J by 5 bases. The CDR3 contains 15 residues. The CDR3 protein is CASSVVAGGTGELFF. The CDR3 DNA follows: TGTGCCAGCAGCGTAGTAGCGGGAGGAACCGGGGAGCTGTTTTTT.

This clone showed up just once. V is TRBV28 and J is TRBJ2-5, with D possibly matching TRBD2 (7 bases). Trimming cost V 7 bases and J 4 bases, with 16 bases left between them. The CDR3 consists of 14 residues. Germline V CDR1 and CDR2: MDHEN, SYDVKM. The CDR3 DNA follows: TGTGCCAGCACCAAGGGAGGGGGGATAGAGACCCAGTACTTC. It specifies CASTKGGGIETQYF. Combining the CDR3 with reference TRBV28 and TRBJ2-5 gives the whole variable domain DVKVTQSSRYLVKRTGEKVFLECVQDMDHENMFWYRQDPGLGLRLIYFSYDVKMKEKGDIPEGYSVSREKKERFSLILESASTNQTSMYLCASTKGGGIETQYFGPGTRLLVL.

V and J are TRBV5-6 and TRBJ1-5; D possibly corresponds to TRBD1 (5 bases). The length of the CDR3 is 13 residues. The V end lost 3 bases, the J end lost 7 bases, and 11 bases lay between the germline ends. CDR1 is SGHDT, CDR2 YYEEEE, per germline. The CDR3 nucleotides read TGTGCCAGCAGCTCCGGGTGGGGGCAGCCCCAGCATTTT. Its translation: CASSSGWGQPQHF.

This clone is judged medium-sized. The V and J genes are TRBV19 and TRBJ2-1; D is ambiguous. Germline V gene sequence: CDR1 LNHDA, CDR2 SQIVND (reference sequence). With 3 bases removed from V and 7 bases from J, the gap between germline ends came to 13 bases. The CDR3 consists of 14 residues. CDR3 amino acids: CASSILRSSNEQFF. The CDR3 region has the DNA TGTGCCAGTAGTATTTTAAGGTCGTCGAATGAGCAGTTCTTC. The variable domain in full, completed from reference TRBV19 and TRBJ2-1, reads DGGITQSPKYLFRKEGQNVTLSCEQNLNHDAMYWYRQDPGQGLRLIYYSQIVNDFQKGDIAEGYSVSREKKESFPLTVTSAQKNPTAFYLCASSILRSSNEQFFGPGTRLTVL.

This chain joins TRBV27 and TRBJ1-6, with unresolved D. CDR1 is MNHEY, CDR2 SMNVEV, per germline (reference sequence). With 3 bases removed from V and 7 bases from J, the gap between germline ends came to 7 bases. The CDR3 spans 13 residues. CDR3 amino acids: CASSLLRNSPLHF. CDR3 sequence (DNA): TGTGCCAGCAGTTTGCTCAGGAATTCACCCCTCCACTTT.